This T cell receptor (beta chain) comes out of a study of shared clonotypes between healthy human individuals. Study-wide points: Between a handful of donors, naive CD4 clonotypes were shared at a level of about 5%. Relative to clonotypes present in all four donors, those not shared had lower generation probabilities.

Note on this clone: Its antigen is still unknown. This specimen includes other DNA sequences encoding the same CDR3.

Naive CD45RA+ and memory CD45RA-negative subsets were split from CD4+ cells. Replicate sorted-subset PCRs were loaded with approximately 190 ng DNA, approximately 31,000 T cell genomes. Assay used: immunoSEQ multiplex PCR; TCRdb lists only in-frame clones, some missing. The sample contains 2.3 million or so clones, over 85% of which appear only once. This TCR came from a man between 18 and 35 years old in good health. Some clones in this sample may be carry-over from other donors' samples. Sequenced input: naive CD4+ T cells from PBMCs. This sample's subset: CD45RA+ positively selected.

CDR3 sequence (DNA): TGTGCCAGCAGGAGGGAGACCCAGTACTTC. Amino acids: CASRRETQYF. The chain is built from TRBV2 and TRBJ2-5, with D unresolved. With 6 bases removed from V and 5 bases from J, the gap between germline ends came to 4 bases. The germline V gene has CDR1 SNHLY and CDR2 FYNNEI. CDR3 length: 10 residues.